Shown below are 18 T cell receptor beta chains from a single sample sequenced in a study of T cell responses to AZD1222 COVID-19 vaccine (dated by TCRdb to the early 2020s). The library relied on the immunoSEQ multiplex PCR assay. Held by TCRdb, this immuneACCESS table contains in-frame sequences only and omits some clones. Under half of the omission traces to an unresolved V gene where checked; the cause of the rest is unknown. This sample holds 150,000 to 200,000 clones; 75% to 90% were observed only once. The top ten clonotypes cover approximately 2.5% of the sample. The sample's time point label is to be understood as: baseline before first vaccination. The intended sense of this specimen's treatment or condition label: meningococcal conjugate vaccine given as trial control. The sequencing here drew on peripheral blood, taken on day 0 of MenACWY control vaccination. The receptors originated from an adult in good health.

V usage is TRBV6-5 and J usage is TRBJ1-2; D unresolved. V was pared by 0 bases and J by 7 bases, with 12 bases between. Germline CDR1 reads MNHEY; CDR2 reads SVGAGI. The CDR3 covers 14 residues. CDR3 DNA sequence: TGTGCCAGCAGTTACTCGATTTCCACTGCTGGCTACACCTTC. It translates to CASSYSISTAGYTF.

The V gene is TRBV10-3, the J gene TRBJ2-1; no clear D gene. Germline CDR1 ENHRY, CDR2 SYGVKD. The length of the CDR3 is 12 residues. Trimming pared 0 bases from V and 13 bases from J, leaving 10 bases between. CDR3 DNA sequence: TGTGCCATCAGTGAGTCGAGGCAGTTTCAGTTCTTC. It codes for CAISESRQFQFF.

This clone was seen a handful of times. The chain is built from TRBV5-1 and TRBJ2-1, with TRBD2 identical over 11 bases. The CDR3 consists of 15 residues. Germline assignment: CDR1 SGHRS and CDR2 YFSETQ. Trimming cost V 4 bases and J 3 bases; bases outside gene matches: 3. The CDR3 here is CASSLLAGDYNEQFF. CDR3 nucleotide sequence: TGCGCCAGCAGCCTACTAGCGGGAGACTACAATGAGCAGTTCTTC. The full variable domain, with the rest looked up from reference TRBV5-1 and TRBJ2-1, is KAGVTQTPRYLIKTRGQQVTLSCSPISGHRSVSWYQQTPGQGLQFLFEYFSETQRNKGNFPGRFSGRQFSNSRSEMNVSTLELGDSALYLCASSLLAGDYNEQFFGPGTRLTVL.

The chain couples TRBV4-2 to TRBJ2-3, with D possibly TRBD2 on 5 matching bases. CDR1 is LGHNA, CDR2 YNFKEQ, per germline. The CDR3 loop spans 16 amino acids. Between the trimmed V and J ends, which lost 0 bases and 0 bases, there was a span of 10 bases. The CDR3: CASSQDSGTSTDTQYF. The DNA of the CDR3 is TGTGCCAGCAGCCAAGATTCGGGAACTAGCACAGATACGCAGTATTTT.

The chain carries TRBV23-1 and TRBJ1-5; no firm D call. TRBV23-1 is an ORF, and what it does is uncertain. This CDR3 spans 17 amino acids. V was cut by 2 bases and J by 2 bases, with 16 bases left in between. CDR3: CASSQLAGPGGNQPQHF. The CDR3 nucleotides read TGCGCCAGCAGTCAACTCGCCGGCCCCGGAGGCAATCAGCCCCAGCATTTT.

The gene calls are TRBV28 and TRBJ1-4; possible D gene TRBD1, 6 bases. Trimming removed 5 bases at V and 4 bases at J, with 26 bases between. Germline CDR1 MDHEN, CDR2 SYDVKM. There are 19 residues in the CDR3. The DNA of the CDR3 is TGTGCCAGCAGTATAGGCTCAGGCTTTAGGACAGAAGATAATGAAAAACTGTTTTTT. Protein sequence: CASSIGSGFRTEDNEKLFF.

The gene calls are TRBV5-5 and TRBJ1-1; a possible D gene is TRBD1 (5 bases). This CDR3 is built from 16 residues. CDR1 is SGHKS and CDR2 is YYEKEE in the germline V gene (reference sequence). The V gene lost 1 base and the J gene lost 3 bases, with 16 bases spanning the gap. CDR3 loop: CASSLSRGSLDTEAFF. The CDR3 DNA sequence: TGTGCCAGCAGCTTGTCAAGGGGCTCCCTGGACACTGAAGCTTTCTTT.

V usage is TRBV30 and J usage is TRBJ2-3; 12 nucleotides align to TRBD2. Germline loops: CDR1 GTSNPN, CDR2 SVGIG (reference sequence). CDR3 length: 15 amino acids. V trimming: 3 bases; J trimming: 4 bases; junction bases outside the gene matches: 5. The CDR3 nucleotides read TGTGCCTGGAGCATACTAGCGGGAGGTGCAGATACGCAGTATTTT. Its protein product is CAWSILAGGADTQYF. The whole variable domain, filled in from reference TRBV30 and TRBJ2-3, reads SQTIHQWPATLVQPVGSPLSLECTVEGTSNPNLYWYRQAAGRGLQLLFYSVGIGQISSEVPQNLSASRPQDRQFILSSKKLLLSDSGFYLCAWSILAGGADTQYFGPGTRLTVL.

The V and J genes are TRBV28 and TRBJ2-7, with D perhaps TRBD2 (5 bases). Germline-derived CDR1 and CDR2 are MDHEN and SYDVKM. The CDR3 sequence is 12 residues long. V was trimmed by 10 bases and J by 6 bases, leaving 16 bases between them. CDR3: CAIEQRSGEQYF. In nucleotides, the CDR3 is TGTGCCATCGAACAGCGGAGTGGCGAGCAGTACTTC. Using reference TRBV28 and TRBJ2-7 for the parts outside the CDR3, the full variable domain is DVKVTQSSRYLVKRTGEKVFLECVQDMDHENMFWYRQDPGLGLRLIYFSYDVKMKEKGDIPEGYSVSREKKERFSLILESASTNQTSMYLCAIEQRSGEQYFGPGTRLTVT.

This clone has just one count. The CDR3 is CASSIGGTAKADTQYF. The CDR3 DNA reads as TGTGCCAGTAGTATAGGGGGGACAGCAAAAGCAGATACGCAGTATTTT. The chain couples TRBV19 to TRBJ2-3; 7 positions match TRBD1. V dropped 1 base and J dropped 4; count of bases not matched to a gene: 8. Germline V lookup: CDR1 LNHDA, CDR2 SQIVND (reference sequence). This CDR3 has 16 amino acids.

The chain joins TRBV9 to TRBJ1-2; 9 nucleotides match TRBD1. Trimming removed 3 bases from V and 4 bases from J; junction bases left unmatched: 13. The CDR3 sequence is 17 residues long. Per the germline V gene, CDR1 is SGDLS and CDR2 is YYNGEE. CDR3 sequence: CASSAEHASGQGYGYTF. DNA of the CDR3: TGTGCCAGCAGCGCAGAGCATGCCTCGGGACAGGGCTATGGCTACACCTTC.

CDR3: CASSLGGIVDEQFF. CDR3 in DNA: TGTGCCAGCAGTTTAGGTGGGATCGTGGATGAGCAGTTCTTC. This rearrangement joins TRBV28 to TRBJ2-1; no clear D gene. With 2 bases removed from V and 8 bases from J, the gap between germline ends came to 13 bases. The germline gives CDR1 MDHEN, CDR2 SYDVKM. The CDR3 has 14 residues.

The chain recombines TRBV7-2 with TRBJ2-1; tentative D call: TRBD2 (6 bases). Germline V gene sequence: CDR1 SGHTA, CDR2 FQGNSA. The CDR3 has 11 amino acids. Trimming removed 3 bases from V and 13 bases from J, with 10 bases in between. CDR3 in amino acids: CASSFGGGQFF. The CDR3 nucleotides are TGTGCCAGCAGCTTCGGGGGAGGACAGTTCTTC.

The V gene is TRBV11-1, the J gene TRBJ2-5; D gene uncertain. Trimming left V 5 bases short and J 2 bases short, with 9 bases between. Looked up from germline, CDR1 is SGHAT and CDR2 is FQDESV (reference sequence). The length of the CDR3 is 13 residues. The DNA of the CDR3 is TGTGCCAGCAGCCTACATCGGCAAGAGACCCAGTACTTC. This sequence encodes CASSLHRQETQYF.

This clone was seen once. The rearrangement joins TRBV7-9 to TRBJ2-1; 7 nucleotides match TRBD2. This CDR3 is built from 13 residues. V dropped 5 bases and J dropped 12; count of bases not matched to a gene: 10. Germline V gene data show CDR1 as SEHNR and CDR2 as FQNEAQ (reference sequence). The CDR3: CASSGRVSGGQFF. The CDR3 bases are TGTGCCAGCAGCGGCAGGGTTTCGGGGGGGCAGTTCTTC. Full variable domain (missing parts from reference TRBV7-9 and TRBJ2-1): DTGVSQNPRHKITKRGQNVTFRCDPISEHNRLYWYRQTLGQGPEFLTYFQNEAQLEKSRLLSDRFSAERPKGSFSTLEIQRTEQGDSAMYLCASSGRVSGGQFFGPGTRLTVL.

This chain uses TRBV5-8 with TRBJ1-5, with D hard to call. Germline CDR1 SGHTS, CDR2 YDEGEE. The CDR3 spans 16 residues. The V end lost 1 base, the J end lost 6 bases, and 17 bases lay between the germline ends. Here the CDR3 DNA reads TGTGCCAGCAGCTTGAAAGGATGGAATTTGGTTCAGCCCCAGCATTTT. Protein: CASSLKGWNLVQPQHF. Based on the CDR3 plus reference TRBV5-8 and TRBJ1-5, the full variable domain is EAGVTQSPTHLIKTRGQQATLRCSPISGHTSVYWYQQALGLGLQFLLWYDEGEERNRGNFPPRFSGRQFPNYSSELNVNALELEDSALYLCASSLKGWNLVQPQHFGDGTRLSIL.

This chain uses TRBV14 with TRBJ2-1, with TRBD2 identical over 12 bases. The CDR3 totals 19 residues. The trim removed 5 bases at V and 9 bases at J, leaving 20 bases unmatched. The germline gives CDR1 SGHDN, CDR2 FVKESK. CDR3 protein: CASSGGLAGGFPTTLEQFF. The CDR3 region has the DNA TGTGCCAGCAGCGGAGGGCTAGCGGGGGGGTTCCCCACAACTCTTGAGCAGTTCTTC.

The rearrangement links TRBV9 to TRBJ1-4; perhaps TRBD1 as D (5 bases). The CDR3 sequence is 11 residues long. V was cut by 7 bases and J by 8 bases, with 9 bases left in between. Germline assignment: CDR1 SGDLS and CDR2 YYNGEE. CDR3: CASGGGEKLFF. The CDR3 bases are TGTGCCAGCGGGGGAGGCGAAAAACTGTTTTTT.